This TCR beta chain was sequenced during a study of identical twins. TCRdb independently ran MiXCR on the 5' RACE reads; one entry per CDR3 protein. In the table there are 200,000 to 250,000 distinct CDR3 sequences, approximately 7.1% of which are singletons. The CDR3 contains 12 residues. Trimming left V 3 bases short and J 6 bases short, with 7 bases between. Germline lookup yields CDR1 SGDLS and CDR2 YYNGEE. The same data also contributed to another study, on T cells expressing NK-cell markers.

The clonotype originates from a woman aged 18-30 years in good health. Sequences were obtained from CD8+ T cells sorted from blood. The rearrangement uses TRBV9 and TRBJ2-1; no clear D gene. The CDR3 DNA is TGTGCCAGCAGCGCCTCGGTCAATGAGCAGTTCTTC. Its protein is CASSASVNEQFF.